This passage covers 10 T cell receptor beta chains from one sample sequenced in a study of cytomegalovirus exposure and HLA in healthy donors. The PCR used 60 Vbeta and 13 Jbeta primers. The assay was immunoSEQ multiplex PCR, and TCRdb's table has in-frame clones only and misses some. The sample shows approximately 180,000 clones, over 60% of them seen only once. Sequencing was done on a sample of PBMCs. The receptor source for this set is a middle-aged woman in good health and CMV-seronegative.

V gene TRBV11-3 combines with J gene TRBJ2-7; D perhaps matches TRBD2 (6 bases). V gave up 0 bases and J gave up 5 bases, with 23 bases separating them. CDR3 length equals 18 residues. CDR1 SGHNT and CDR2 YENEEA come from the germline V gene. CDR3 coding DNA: TGTGCCAGCAGCTTAGAGGAGGGTATGCGGGAAGCTAACCACGAGCAGTACTTC. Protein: CASSLEEGMREANHEQYF.

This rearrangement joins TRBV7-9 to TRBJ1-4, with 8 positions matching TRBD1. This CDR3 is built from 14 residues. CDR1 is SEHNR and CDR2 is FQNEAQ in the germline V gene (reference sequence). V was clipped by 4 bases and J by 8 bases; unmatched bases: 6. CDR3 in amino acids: CASSSTGEGEKLFF. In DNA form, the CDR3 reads TGTGCCAGCAGCTCGACAGGGGAGGGGGAAAAACTGTTTTTT.

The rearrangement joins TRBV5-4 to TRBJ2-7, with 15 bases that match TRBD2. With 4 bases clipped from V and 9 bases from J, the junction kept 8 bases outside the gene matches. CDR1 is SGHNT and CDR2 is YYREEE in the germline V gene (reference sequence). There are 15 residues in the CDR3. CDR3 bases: TGTGCCAGCAGCCCCCGGACTAGCGGGAGGGAGGTGCAGTACTTC. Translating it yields CASSPRTSGREVQYF.

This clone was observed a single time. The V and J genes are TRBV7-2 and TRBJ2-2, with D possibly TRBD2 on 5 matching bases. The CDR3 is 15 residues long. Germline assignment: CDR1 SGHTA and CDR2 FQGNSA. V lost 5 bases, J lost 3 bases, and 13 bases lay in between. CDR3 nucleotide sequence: TGTGCCAGCAGCCCGGACTGGATGTACACCGGGGAGCTGTTTTTT. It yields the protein CASSPDWMYTGELFF.

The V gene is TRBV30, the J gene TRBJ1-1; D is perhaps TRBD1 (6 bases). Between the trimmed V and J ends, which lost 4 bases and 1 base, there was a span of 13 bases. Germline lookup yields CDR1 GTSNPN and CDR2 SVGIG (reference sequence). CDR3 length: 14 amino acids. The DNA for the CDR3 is TGTGCCTGGACCTCGGACAGCGAGAACACTGAAGCTTTCTTT. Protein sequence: CAWTSDSENTEAFF.

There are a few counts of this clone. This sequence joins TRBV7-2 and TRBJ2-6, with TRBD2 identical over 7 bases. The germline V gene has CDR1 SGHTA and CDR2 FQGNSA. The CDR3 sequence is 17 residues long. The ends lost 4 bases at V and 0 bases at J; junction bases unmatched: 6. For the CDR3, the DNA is TGTGCCAGCAGCTCCCGGGGGACTAACTCTGGGGCCAACGTCCTGACTTTC. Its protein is CASSSRGTNSGANVLTF. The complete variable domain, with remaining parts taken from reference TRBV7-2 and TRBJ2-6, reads GAGVSQSPSNKVTEKGKDVELRCDPISGHTALYWYRQSLGQGLEFLIYFQGNSAPDKSGLPSDRFSAERTGGSVSTLTIQRTQQEDSAVYLCASSSRGTNSGANVLTFGAGSRLTVL.

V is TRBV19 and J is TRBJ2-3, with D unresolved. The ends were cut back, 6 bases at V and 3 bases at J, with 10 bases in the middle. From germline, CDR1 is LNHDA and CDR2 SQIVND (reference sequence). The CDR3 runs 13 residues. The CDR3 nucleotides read TGTGCCAGTAGCCCAGCGCGTACAGATACGCAGTATTTT. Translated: CASSPARTDTQYF.

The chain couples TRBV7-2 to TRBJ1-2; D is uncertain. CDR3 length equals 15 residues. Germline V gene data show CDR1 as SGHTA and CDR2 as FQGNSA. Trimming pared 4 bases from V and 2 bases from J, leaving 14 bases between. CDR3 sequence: CASSYKTDGNYGYTF. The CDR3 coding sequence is TGTGCCAGCAGCTACAAGACCGACGGGAACTATGGCTACACCTTC.

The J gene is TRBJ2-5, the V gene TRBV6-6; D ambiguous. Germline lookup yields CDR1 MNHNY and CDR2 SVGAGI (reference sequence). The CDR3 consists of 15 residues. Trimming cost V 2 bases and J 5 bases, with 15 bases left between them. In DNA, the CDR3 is TGTGCCAGCAGTTACGATGACAATGTAATGGAGACCCAGTACTTC. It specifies CASSYDDNVMETQYF.

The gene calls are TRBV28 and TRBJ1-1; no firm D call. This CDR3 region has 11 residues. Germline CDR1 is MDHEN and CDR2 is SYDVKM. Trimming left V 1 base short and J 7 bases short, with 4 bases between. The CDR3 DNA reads TGTGCCAGCAGTTTATCAGGTGAAGCTTTCTTT. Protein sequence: CASSLSGEAFF. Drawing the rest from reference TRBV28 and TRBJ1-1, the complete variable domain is DVKVTQSSRYLVKRTGEKVFLECVQDMDHENMFWYRQDPGLGLRLIYFSYDVKMKEKGDIPEGYSVSREKKERFSLILESASTNQTSMYLCASSLSGEAFFGQGTRLTVV.